This T cell receptor (beta chain) was sequenced during a study of regulatory dendritic cells for organ transplantation. Study results and caveats: Between individuals, the alloreactive memory CD8+ T cell pool differed considerably. Of resting T cell subsets, memory CD8+ had the most alloreactive clonotypes. Mature dendritic cells appeared to drive more memory CD8+ clonal expansion than regulatory ones. Memory CD8+ T cells were the most oligoclonal; naive cells were highly diverse.

Sequenced by immunoSEQ multiplex PCR; TCRdb stores in-frame clones only, minus some. In the table there are roughly 30,000 clones, roughly 84% of which are singletons. Regarding this clone: Its antigen is not known.

Germline CDR1 is SGDLS and CDR2 is YYNGEE. V gave up 3 bases and J gave up 3 bases; unmatched junction bases: 6. This CDR3 contains 15 residues. What was sequenced was naive CD8+ T cells from blood. Subset: CD45RA+ naive T cells. The source of this sequence is a human donor in good health. The V gene is TRBV9, the J gene TRBJ2-7, with 10 bases matching TRBD2. CDR3 loop: CASSAGSGGNYEQYF. The CDR3 bases are TGTGCCAGCAGCGCTGGTAGCGGGGGGAACTACGAGCAGTACTTC.